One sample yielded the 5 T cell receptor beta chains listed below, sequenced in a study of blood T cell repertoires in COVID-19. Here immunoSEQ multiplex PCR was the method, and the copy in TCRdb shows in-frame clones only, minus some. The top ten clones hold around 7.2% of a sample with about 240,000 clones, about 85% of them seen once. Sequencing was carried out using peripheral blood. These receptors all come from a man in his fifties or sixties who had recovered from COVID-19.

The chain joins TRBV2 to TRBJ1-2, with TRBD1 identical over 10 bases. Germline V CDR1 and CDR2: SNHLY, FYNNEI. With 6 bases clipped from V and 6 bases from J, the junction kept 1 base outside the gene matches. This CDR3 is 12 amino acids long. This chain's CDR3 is CASRDRGNGYTF. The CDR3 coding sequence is TGTGCCAGCAGGGACAGGGGGAATGGCTACACCTTC.

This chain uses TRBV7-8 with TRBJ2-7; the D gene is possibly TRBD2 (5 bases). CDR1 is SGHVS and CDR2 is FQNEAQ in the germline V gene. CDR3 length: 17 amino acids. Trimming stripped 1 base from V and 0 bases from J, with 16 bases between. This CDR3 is CASSLDRGWRSSYEQYV. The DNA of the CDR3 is TGTGCCAGCAGCTTAGATCGAGGGTGGCGGAGCTCCTACGAGCAGTACGTC.

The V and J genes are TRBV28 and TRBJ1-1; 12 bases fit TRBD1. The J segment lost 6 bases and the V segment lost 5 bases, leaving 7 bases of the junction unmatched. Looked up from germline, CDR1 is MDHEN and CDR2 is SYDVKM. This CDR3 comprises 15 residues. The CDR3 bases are TGTGCCAGCAGTCCGGGGGACAGGGGGCTTTCTGAAGCTTTCTTT. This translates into CASSPGDRGLSEAFF.

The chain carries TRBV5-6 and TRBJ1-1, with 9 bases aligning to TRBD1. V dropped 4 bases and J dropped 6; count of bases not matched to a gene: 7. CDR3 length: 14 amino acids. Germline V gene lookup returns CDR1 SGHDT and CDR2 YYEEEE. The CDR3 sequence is CASSPDRGFAEAFF. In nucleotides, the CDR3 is TGTGCCAGCAGCCCTGACAGGGGGTTCGCTGAAGCTTTCTTT.

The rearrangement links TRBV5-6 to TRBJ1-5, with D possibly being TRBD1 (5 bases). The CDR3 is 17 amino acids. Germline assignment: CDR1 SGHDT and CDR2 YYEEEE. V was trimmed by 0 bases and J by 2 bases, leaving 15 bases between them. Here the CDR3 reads CASSLAGGGLGNQPQHF. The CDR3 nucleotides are TGTGCCAGCAGCTTGGCCGGGGGAGGTTTAGGCAATCAGCCCCAGCATTTT.